These T cell receptor beta chains were read from a single sample in a study of blood T cell repertoires in COVID-19. TCRdb's copy holds only in-frame clones and misses some; the assay was immunoSEQ multiplex PCR. In the table there are some 64,000 clones, roughly 83% of which are singletons. Sequenced: peripheral blood. These receptors all come from a man aged 55 to 70 with COVID-19, enrolled during active disease. Both conserved end residues are part of each CDR3. Each record gives: J gene, D gene, clone size, V gene, CDR3 protein, CDR3 DNA. The D gene is left open where the match is weak. Expanded clones get a size class; other rows say once, few or many, or leave the size out.

TRBJ1-2,-,-,TRBV21-1,CASKRRGGYTF,TGTGCCAGCAAAAGGAGGGGCGGCTACACCTTC
TRBJ2-1,TRBD2,-,TRBV10-1,CASSESQTSGPYNEQFF,TGCGCCAGCAGTGAGTCGCAGACTAGCGGGCCTTATAATGAGCAGTTCTTC
TRBJ1-3,TRBD1,-,TRBV5-1,CASRTGQSSGNTIYF,TGCGCCAGCAGAACGGGACAGTCCTCTGGAAACACCATATATTTT
TRBJ2-5,TRBD2,-,TRBV7-9,CASSLGTSGTETQYF,TGTGCCAGCAGCTTAGGGACTAGCGGGACAGAGACCCAGTACTTC
TRBJ2-1,-,-,TRBV21-1,CASSKQGGAGGTTEQFF,TGTGCCAGCAGCAAACAAGGAGGGGCAGGGGGGACGACTGAGCAGTTCTTC
TRBJ2-5,TRBD2,once,TRBV24-1,CATSDYSGVRETQYF,TGTGCCACCAGTGATTATAGCGGGGTCCGGGAGACCCAGTACTTC
TRBJ1-5,-,-,TRBV10-3,CAIVFGPARHGSNQPQHF,TGTGCCATCGTTTTCGGCCCAGCCAGGCACGGAAGCAATCAGCCCCAGCATTTT
TRBJ1-4,TRBD1,-,TRBV29-1,CSVDQGGEKEKLFF,TGCAGCGTTGATCAGGGGGGTGAAAAAGAAAAACTGTTTTTT
TRBJ1-3,-,-,TRBV9,CASSIYSGNTIYF,TGTGCCAGCAGCATCTACTCTGGAAACACCATATATTTT
TRBJ2-1,-,once,TRBV9,CASSLQVGAHNEQFF,TGTGCCAGCAGCCTCCAGGTGGGAGCCCACAATGAGCAGTTCTTC
TRBJ1-4,-,-,TRBV6-1,CASSEATGATNEKLFF,TGTGCCAGCAGTGAAGCGACAGGTGCAACTAATGAAAAACTGTTTTTT
TRBJ2-3,TRBD2,-,TRBV7-9,CASSSGTSGTDTQYF,TGTGCCAGCAGCTCGGGGACTAGCGGCACAGATACGCAGTATTTT
TRBJ1-2,-,-,TRBV3-1/TRBV3-2,CASSQDVLVPGKYYGYTF,TGTGCCAGCAGCCAAGATGTCCTAGTCCCGGGAAAATACTATGGCTACACCTTC
TRBJ2-1,TRBD1,-,TRBV4-1,CASSQGTGWRTVSGDSYNEQFF,TGCGCCAGCAGCCAGGGGACAGGGTGGCGGACGGTCAGCGGGGACTCCTACAATGAGCAGTTCTTC
TRBJ2-4,TRBD1,-,TRBV29-1,CSVRRQGENIQYF,TGCAGCGTGCGCCGACAGGGGGAAAACATTCAGTACTTC
TRBJ1-1,-,-,TRBV27,CASSTGGLNTEAFF,TGTGCCAGCAGCACCGGCGGATTGAACACTGAAGCTTTCTTT
TRBJ1-1,-,-,TRBV19,CASSILHRAEAFF,TGTGCCAGTAGTATTTTGCACAGGGCTGAAGCTTTCTTT
TRBJ2-7,TRBD2,-,TRBV6-5,CASSREGELAAGRYF,TGTGCCAGCAGCCGAGAGGGGGAACTAGCGGCGGGTCGGTACTTC
TRBJ2-4,-,-,TRBV4-1,CASSPYPLAKNIQYF,TGCGCCAGCAGCCCCTACCCCCTAGCCAAAAACATTCAGTACTTC
TRBJ2-7,TRBD2,once,TRBV28,CASSPVGLAGASGEQYF,TGTGCCAGCTCCCCGGTGGGACTAGCGGGAGCCTCGGGGGAGCAGTACTTC
TRBJ1-5,-,-,TRBV6-1,CASSEGQTPNQPQHF,TGTGCCAGCAGTGAAGGACAAACGCCAAATCAGCCCCAGCATTTT
TRBJ2-7,TRBD2,-,TRBV24-1,CATSDGTSGDYEQYF,TGTGCCACCAGTGACGGGACTAGCGGGGACTACGAGCAGTACTTC